This T cell receptor beta chain originates from a study of radiation and T cells in renal cell carcinoma. On the study more broadly: Nephrectomy followed 15 Gy stereotactic body radiation by 4 weeks. Whole-study results and caveats: In blood, top tumor clones expanded by 2 weeks, shrinking by 4.

Using immunoSEQ multiplex PCR, the repertoire was profiled, and TCRdb retains in-frame clones only, with some absent. Among about 150,000 clones listed, less than 90% were seen once. This sample's time point: baseline pretreatment blood. Treatment here: 15 Gy SBRT to primary tumor, nephrectomy 4 weeks later. Serial blood draws occurred at baseline and 2 and 4 weeks post-SBRT. This clone came up once. Its specificity is unknown. The V and J ends lost 4 bases and 8 bases respectively, with 14 bases between them. In germline, CDR1 is LGHNA, CDR2 YSLEER. This CDR3 region has 13 residues. The chain combines TRBV4-3 with TRBJ1-1; D remains ambiguous. This sample comprised blood, obtained from a patient whose treatment included radiotherapy and nephrectomy. The TCR comes from a woman aged 65 to 85 with renal cell carcinoma. CDR3 loop: CASSLAIPSEAFF. The DNA for the CDR3 is TGCGCCAGCAGCCTCGCTATCCCCTCAGAAGCTTTCTTT.